This paragraph covers one TCR beta chain sequence. The data were taken from a study of blood T cell repertoires in COVID-19. Per the germline V gene, CDR1 is LNHDA and CDR2 is SQIVND (reference sequence). With 3 bases clipped from V and 5 bases from J, the junction kept 9 bases outside the gene matches. This CDR3 is 15 amino acids long. Generated by immunoSEQ multiplex PCR, the TCRdb table keeps only in-frame clones and is missing some. In the table there are a few hundred thousand clones, approximately 85% of which are singletons. The gene calls are TRBV19 and TRBJ2-7, with 8 bases that match TRBD2. The sequencing input was PBMCs or T cells enriched from blood (not recorded which). This sequence was found in a woman in her 30s who had recovered from COVID-19. The DNA of the CDR3 is TGTGCCAGTAGTATGGTTGGACTAGCTTTGAACGAGCAGTACTTC. Translation: CASSMVGLALNEQYF.